One and the same sample provided the 27 T cell receptor beta chains below, sequenced in a study of neoadjuvant anti-PD-1 for oral cavity cancer. As to time point: after neoadjuvant nivolumab, at surgical resection. Generated by immunoSEQ multiplex PCR, the TCRdb table keeps only in-frame clones and is missing some. The data contain roughly 25,000 clones, roughly 29% of them singletons. Material: tumor tissue, obtained after nivolumab (anti-PD-1) treatment. These receptors were obtained from a person between 40 and 85 years old with oral cavity squamous cell carcinoma.

This clone was counted between two and nine times. J is TRBJ2-6 and V is TRBV29-1; TRBD1 agrees at 12 bases. There are 15 residues in the CDR3. V gave up 6 bases and J gave up 2 bases; unmatched junction bases: 2. Germline CDR1 is SQVTM and CDR2 is ANQGSEA. DNA for the CDR3: TGCAGCGTAGGGACAGGGGGCGCTGGGGCCAACGTCCTGACTTTC. It codes for CSVGTGGAGANVLTF.

The chain recombines TRBV5-1 with TRBJ1-1; D is unclear. The CDR3 has 13 residues. From germline, CDR1 is SGHRS and CDR2 YFSETQ. V gave up 1 base and J gave up 1 base, with 5 bases separating them. This CDR3 is CASSLQQNTEAFF. DNA of the CDR3: TGCGCCAGCAGCTTGCAGCAGAACACTGAAGCTTTCTTT.

This clone was observed a single time. At one end, the junction sequence differs from germline, possibly due to a read error. This rearrangement joins TRBV9 to TRBJ2-7; D is undetermined. Germline CDR1 reads SGDLS; CDR2 reads YYNGEE. The CDR3 sequence is 15 residues long. DNA of the CDR3: TGTGCCAGCAGCGTAGCTGGTTTAGCAACCGGGCCCCTGCGCTTC. As protein: CASSVAGLATGPLRF.

The chain carries TRBV29-1 and TRBJ1-2; tentatively, D is TRBD1 (6 bases). This CDR3 is 15 amino acids long. The germline gives CDR1 SQVTM, CDR2 ANQGSEA. The V and J ends lost 0 bases and 3 bases respectively, with 14 bases between them. The DNA for the CDR3 is TGCAGCGTTGAAGATCTAACCAGGGGTTACTATGGCTACACCTTC. This encodes CSVEDLTRGYYGYTF.

This clone turned up a few times. The V call is TRBV6-1, the J call TRBJ1-2; tentatively, D is TRBD1 (6 bases). The CDR3 runs 13 residues. The ends were cut back, 4 bases at V and 2 bases at J, with 8 bases in the middle. Germline V gives CDR1 MNHNS, CDR2 SASEGT. This CDR3 is CASSVGTNYGYTF. DNA of the CDR3: TGTGCCAGCAGTGTCGGGACAAACTATGGCTACACCTTC.

The chain has TRBV7-3 and TRBJ2-3; possibly TRBD2 for D (5 bases). The CDR3 runs 14 residues. Trimming took off 8 bases at V and 4 bases at J, with 16 bases between the two ends. Germline CDR1 and CDR2: SGHTA and FQGTGA. CDR3 nucleotide sequence: TGTGCCAGCTCCTCGTCGAGGGTCGCAGATACGCAGTATTTT. It specifies CASSSSRVADTQYF.

This clone was observed a few times. The chain recombines TRBV7-2 with TRBJ2-3; no clear D. The length of the CDR3 is 15 residues. CDR1 and CDR2 (germline): SGHTA, FQGNSA. Trimming shortened V by 1 base and J by 0 bases, and 8 bases separated the two germline ends. CDR3 region: CASSLGPWSTDTQYF. The CDR3 nucleotides are TGTGCCAGCAGCTTAGGACCCTGGAGCACAGATACGCAGTATTTT.

The rearrangement joins TRBV7-6 to TRBJ2-6; 8 bases map to TRBD1. The V and J ends lost 5 bases and 0 bases, in that order; junction bases with no gene match: 15. Germline loops: CDR1 SGHVS, CDR2 FNYEAQ. This CDR3 comprises 20 residues. Here the CDR3 DNA reads TGTGCCAGCAGCACCAGCCTAAGGACAGGGAAAAGCTCTGGGGCCAACGTCCTGACTTTC. Translated: CASSTSLRTGKSSGANVLTF.

This clone was found a few times. The V gene is TRBV25-1, the J gene TRBJ2-7, with D uncertain. Germline CDR1 and CDR2: MGHDK and SYGVNS. Deletions cut 4 bases from V and 1 base from J, with 8 bases between. The CDR3 runs 13 residues. This CDR3 reads CASSVAASYEQYF. DNA of the CDR3: TGTGCCAGCAGTGTGGCGGCTTCCTACGAGCAGTACTTC.

This clone was found a few times. The chain joins TRBV27 to TRBJ2-5, with TRBD1 matching 8 bases. V gave up 6 bases and J gave up 1 base; unmatched junction bases: 4. Germline assignment: CDR1 MNHEY and CDR2 SMNVEV (reference sequence). The CDR3 is made up of 14 amino acids. The CDR3 spells CASRKGQVQETQYF. The DNA of the CDR3 is TGTGCCAGCAGAAAGGGACAGGTCCAAGAGACCCAGTACTTC.

This clone was seen more than once but under ten times. The CDR3 nucleotides read TGTGCCAGTAGTCTGACAGGGAACTATGGCTACACCTTC. Its translation is CASSLTGNYGYTF. The chain uses TRBV19 and TRBJ1-2, with 7 bases identical to TRBD1. Trimming took 5 bases from V and 2 from J; bases not matched to a gene: 2. CDR3 length equals 13 residues. CDR1 and CDR2 from the germline V gene are LNHDA and SQIVND (reference sequence).

Only a few counts were recorded for this clone. The J gene is TRBJ2-7, the V gene TRBV9; 7 positions agree with TRBD2. The germline gives CDR1 SGDLS, CDR2 YYNGEE. Trimming cost V 0 bases and J 4 bases; bases outside gene matches: 4. The CDR3 is 14 amino acids. The CDR3 DNA follows: TGTGCCAGCAGCGTAGATCTGGGGGGGTACGAGCAGTACTTC. Protein: CASSVDLGGYEQYF.

The gene calls are TRBV9 and TRBJ2-2; TRBD2 matches at 11 bases. With 0 bases clipped from V and 7 bases from J, the junction kept 11 bases outside the gene matches. The CDR3 spans 18 residues. Looked up from germline, CDR1 is SGDLS and CDR2 is YYNGEE. DNA for the CDR3: TGTGCCAGCAGCGTAGACCCTAGCGGGGGGTCGTATGGCGGGGAGCTGTTTTTT. Protein product: CASSVDPSGGSYGGELFF.

This sequence joins TRBV11-2 and TRBJ2-1, with 8 bases lining up with TRBD2. The CDR3 spans 18 residues. Germline V gene data show CDR1 as SGHAT and CDR2 as FQNNGV. Trimming at V came to 0 bases and at J to 8 bases, leaving 15 bases not matched to a gene. The CDR3 loop is CASSLDRISGTSSYEQFF. The CDR3 DNA follows: TGTGCCAGCAGCTTAGACCGAATTTCCGGGACTAGTAGCTATGAGCAGTTCTTC. The full variable domain, rest sourced from reference TRBV11-2 and TRBJ2-1, is EAGVAQSPRYKIIEKRQSVAFWCNPISGHATLYWYQQILGQGPKLLIQFQNNGVVDDSQLPKDRFSAERLKGVDSTLKIQPAKLEDSAVYLCASSLDRISGTSSYEQFFGPGTRLTVL.

This clone is medium-sized by share. The rearrangement links TRBV7-2 to TRBJ2-7; the D gene is possibly TRBD1 (6 bases). Trimming shortened V by 5 bases and J by 0 bases, and 14 bases separated the two germline ends. CDR1 is SGHTA, CDR2 FQGNSA, per germline. The CDR3 extends over 15 amino acids. Here the CDR3 DNA reads TGTGCCAGCAGCCTAAACAGGGTTAGCTCCTACGAGCAGTACTTC. This sequence encodes CASSLNRVSSYEQYF.

The V gene is TRBV30, the J gene TRBJ2-3; D gene uncertain. Germline values: CDR1 GTSNPN, CDR2 SVGIG (reference sequence). With 4 bases removed from V and 5 bases from J, the gap between germline ends came to 7 bases. This CDR3 region has 11 residues. CDR3 DNA sequence: TGTGCCTGGACATTCTTAGATACGCAGTATTTT. Its protein is CAWTFLDTQYF.

The V gene is TRBV6-4, the J gene TRBJ1-3; D is uncertain. Germline CDR1 is MRHNA and CDR2 is SNTAGT. Trimming cost V 2 bases and J 0 bases, with 11 bases left between them. This CDR3 comprises 16 residues. CDR3 residues: CASSDIAASSGNTIYF. For the CDR3, the DNA is TGTGCCAGCAGTGACATTGCGGCGAGCTCTGGAAACACCATATATTTT.

This clone was seen only a few times. This chain uses TRBV28 with TRBJ2-2, with D possibly being TRBD1 (6 bases). CDR1 MDHEN and CDR2 SYDVKM come from the germline V gene. V lost 2 bases to trimming and J lost 1 base, with 14 bases between them. This CDR3 comprises 17 residues. As DNA, the CDR3 is TGTGCCAGCAGTTTAGGGGTAGGACAGAGGAACACCGGGGAGCTGTTTTTT. It encodes CASSLGVGQRNTGELFF.

This clone was counted many times. The CDR3 DNA reads as TGTGCCGCGGGGGGACTAGCGGGAGGATTGGGCACAGATACGCAGTATTTT. This translates into CAAGGLAGGLGTDTQYF. The V call is TRBV30, the J call TRBJ2-3; 15 bases are a match to TRBD2. Germline CDR1 is GTSNPN and CDR2 is SVGIG (reference sequence). Trimming cost V 8 bases and J 1 base; bases outside gene matches: 10. CDR3 length: 17 residues.

The chain employs TRBV9 and TRBJ1-4; D is unclear. CDR1 is SGDLS and CDR2 is YYNGEE in the germline V gene. V shed 4 bases and J shed 7 bases, with 14 bases lying between them. The CDR3 covers 14 residues. The CDR3: CASSPGPTGEKLFF. In DNA, the CDR3 is TGTGCCAGCAGCCCAGGACCTACGGGTGAAAAACTGTTTTTT.

The rearrangement joins TRBV6-5 to TRBJ1-2, with D maybe TRBD1 (5 bases). CDR3 length: 12 amino acids. Deletions cut 7 bases from V and 8 bases from J, with 14 bases between. Germline V gene sequence: CDR1 MNHEY, CDR2 SVGAGI. In DNA form, the CDR3 reads TGTGCCAGCACGGACACGCGCGACGGCTACACCTTC. It translates to CASTDTRDGYTF.

This clone was observed a handful of times. The genes are TRBV29-1 and TRBJ1-1; 7 bases are a match to TRBD1. Germline assignment: CDR1 SQVTM and CDR2 ANQGSEA. The CDR3 runs 12 residues. V was pared by 4 bases and J by 7 bases, with 6 bases of the junction left unmatched. The CDR3 is CSVGTGLLEAFF. The DNA of the CDR3 is TGCAGCGTTGGGACAGGCCTGCTTGAAGCTTTCTTT.

This clone was seen a handful of times. The J gene is TRBJ1-5, the V gene TRBV2, with D possibly matching TRBD1 (5 bases). Trimming stripped 6 bases from V and 4 bases from J, with 13 bases between. The CDR3 has 14 amino acids. Germline CDR1 and CDR2: SNHLY and FYNNEI. The CDR3 is CASRENQGNQPQHF. The DNA of the CDR3 is TGTGCCAGCAGAGAAAATCAGGGAAATCAGCCCCAGCATTTT.

This clone was picked up a small number of times. The chain joins TRBV7-9 to TRBJ1-1; TRBD1 matches at 8 bases. Germline assignment: CDR1 SEHNR and CDR2 FQNEAQ (reference sequence). V trimming: 5 bases; J trimming: 6 bases; junction bases outside the gene matches: 8. The CDR3 has 14 residues. In DNA, the CDR3 is TGTGCCAGCAGCCACAGGGGACAGGTCCCTGAAGCTTTCTTT. Translation gives CASSHRGQVPEAFF. Variable domain in full (rest from reference TRBV7-9 and TRBJ1-1): DTGVSQNPRHKITKRGQNVTFRCDPISEHNRLYWYRQTLGQGPEFLTYFQNEAQLEKSRLLSDRFSAERPKGSFSTLEIQRTEQGDSAMYLCASSHRGQVPEAFFGQGTRLTVV.

Only a few counts were recorded for this clone. The rearrangement joins TRBV30 to TRBJ2-7; TRBD2 agrees at 8 bases. V gave up 5 bases and J gave up 0 bases; unmatched junction bases: 0. This CDR3 comprises 12 residues. Per germline, CDR1 GTSNPN and CDR2 SVGIG (reference sequence). CDR3 nucleotides: TGTGCCTGGCGGGGGGGCTCCTACGAGCAGTACTTC. It specifies CAWRGGSYEQYF.

This clone has just a few counts. This chain uses TRBV10-2 with TRBJ1-2; D unresolved. Between the trimmed V and J ends, which lost 5 bases and 8 bases, there was a span of 15 bases. The CDR3 extends over 13 amino acids. CDR1 and CDR2 from the germline V gene are WSHSY and SAAADI. The CDR3 nucleotides read TGCGCCAGCAGTTCCGGGCTGAGCTCCGGCTACACCTTC. This translates into CASSSGLSSGYTF.

The chain combines TRBV2 with TRBJ2-1; 12 bases match TRBD2. This CDR3 is 16 amino acids long. Trimming removed 6 bases from V and 7 bases from J; junction bases left unmatched: 10. Germline V lookup: CDR1 SNHLY, CDR2 FYNNEI. The CDR3 region is CASSPSGGAGRNEQFF. The CDR3 bases are TGTGCCAGCAGCCCTAGCGGGGGGGCAGGGAGGAATGAGCAGTTCTTC. Together with reference TRBV2 and TRBJ2-1, the CDR3 gives the full variable domain: EPEVTQTPSHQVTQMGQEVILRCVPISNHLYFYWYRQILGQKVEFLVSFYNNEISEKSEIFDDQFSVERPDGSNFTLKIRSTKLEDSAMYFCASSPSGGAGRNEQFFGPGTRLTVL.